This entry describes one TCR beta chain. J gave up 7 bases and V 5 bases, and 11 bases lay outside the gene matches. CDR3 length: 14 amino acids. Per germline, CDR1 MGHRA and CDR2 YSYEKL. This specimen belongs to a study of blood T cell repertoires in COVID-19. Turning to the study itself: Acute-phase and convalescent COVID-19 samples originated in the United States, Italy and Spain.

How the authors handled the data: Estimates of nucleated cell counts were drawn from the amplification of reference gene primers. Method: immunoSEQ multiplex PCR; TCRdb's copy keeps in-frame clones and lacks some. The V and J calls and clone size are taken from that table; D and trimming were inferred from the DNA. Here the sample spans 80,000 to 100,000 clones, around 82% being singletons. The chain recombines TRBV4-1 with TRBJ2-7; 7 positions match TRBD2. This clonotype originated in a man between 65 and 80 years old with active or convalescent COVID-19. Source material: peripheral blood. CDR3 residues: CASSTQGGGGEQYF. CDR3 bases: TGCGCCAGCAGCACCCAAGGCGGGGGAGGGGAGCAGTACTTC.